This T cell receptor beta chain stems from a study of blood T cell repertoires in COVID-19 (TCRdb year 2020). Study-level background: Collaborator samples came from the United States, Italy and Spain and covered acute and convalescent phases of COVID-19. The prospective study material was composed of cDNA or gDNA derived from T cells, B-cell-depleted T cells, or PBMCs. Deeply sampled blood TCRbeta repertoires from subjects exposed to, actively infected with, or recovered from COVID-19 were included in the dataset. The repertoires were released in a freely available public database meant as a resource for research on the immune response to SARS-CoV-2. The samples were drawn from the first 160 participants of the ongoing ImmuneRACE study and from 950 to 1,500 subjects provided by 6 global collaborators. A de-identified subject ID, COVID-19 status, age in years and sex were almost always included in the sample metadata. Where available, HLA class I and class II types were taken from metadata supplied by the sample provider and were not determined by assay-based typing.

The CDR3 measures 13 amino acids from cysteine to phenylalanine. Just the 39-base CDR3 DNA is kept, in frame starting at base 1. For this chain, trimming is 4 bases at the V end and 8 bases at the J end, and the number of junction bases without a gene match is 4. CDR1 and CDR2 were assigned from the germline V gene as SGHRS and YFSETQ. About this clone itself: There is no known antigen for this receptor. Base quality data are lacking; no much larger clone is found one base away.

TCRbeta CDR3 regions were amplified from genomic DNA by means of the immunoSEQ Assay, a bias-controlled multiplex PCR. Under the source paper's analysis protocol: Within the assay, amplification of reference gene primers was used to estimate how many nucleated cells each sample contained. To quantify the absolute abundance of each unique TCRbeta CDR3 rearrangement, sequence reads were collapsed and filtered. For each sample, productive Simpson clonality was calculated as the square root of Simpson's diversity index across productive rearrangements. The table comes from immuneACCESS by way of TCRdb, which keeps in-frame sequences with V and J called. Part of the clones is missing from these tables; in studies checked, under half for an unresolved V gene and the rest for unknown reasons. V and J calls and clone size are those listed in that table; D and trimming were worked out from the DNA. The sample table lists about 300,000 clones, approximately 81% of them with a count of one. The leading ten clones occupy under 2% of the sample.

Enrolling through a virtual design, the prospective study's participants ranged in age from about 18 to 89 years and lived across some 23 United States geographic areas. To assign participants to cohorts, the prospective study relied on clinical history that participants themselves reported in a screening survey and a study questionnaire. Exposed participants had been in contact, within 2 weeks of entering the study, with a person who had a PCR-confirmed or clinician-diagnosed case of COVID-19. Mobile phlebotomists in the prospective study collected whole blood, serum and a nasopharyngeal or oropharyngeal swab from every participant. Additional blood draws and questionnaires over an approximately two-month period could optionally be provided by prospective study participants. Before DNA extraction, prospective study blood samples were shipped either frozen or at room temperature. On the study overall, not on this receptor specifically: How much clinical and demographic metadata was included differed by source and by participant, and the metadata was provided uncurated.

Sequences were obtained from PBMCs or T cells enriched from blood (not recorded which). This receptor chain uses TRBV5-1 and TRBJ1-2, and TRBD1 aligns with 11 junction nucleotides. The source is a young woman who had been exposed to COVID-19. For the CDR3, the sequence is CASSPGQGDGYTF. The DNA is TGCGCCAGCAGCCCGGGACAGGGGGACGGCTACACCTTC.